Shown below are 15 T cell receptor beta chains from a single sample sequenced in a study of blood T cells in healthy people across ages. Alongside a J-beta primer mix, a sample-barcoded 5' primer served in a second PCR lasting about 7 to 12 cycles. Using its own MiXCR run on the 5' RACE reads, TCRdb lists one record per CDR3 protein. The table lists approximately 1,100,000 distinct CDR3 sequences, 45% of them singletons. Sequenced input: blood. These receptors came from a woman in her fifties or sixties in good health.

This clonotype was detected only a few times. The chain couples TRBV12-3 or TRBV12-4 to TRBJ2-6, with 8 bases fitting TRBD1. This CDR3 has 16 residues. After removal of 6 bases from V and 2 bases from J, the junction contained 6 bases not matched to a gene. CDR3 residues: CASSRETGAGANVLTF. In DNA, the CDR3 is TGTGCCAGCAGCCGAGAGACAGGGGCTGGGGCCAACGTCCTGACTTTC.

The chain recombines TRBV4-2 with TRBJ1-4, with D possibly TRBD1 on 5 matching bases. V lost 2 bases to trimming and J lost 6 bases, with 25 bases between them. CDR1 is LGHNA and CDR2 is YNFKEQ in the germline V gene. This CDR3 spans 19 amino acids. CDR3 nucleotides: TGTGCCAGCAGCCAAAATCGGCGGGGGGTCAACTGGGTAGATGAAAAACTGTTTTTT. This translates into CASSQNRRGVNWVDEKLFF.

The chain has TRBV6-2 or TRBV6-3 and TRBJ2-3; 7 positions match TRBD2. CDR1 and CDR2 from the germline V gene are MNHEY and SVGEGT. The ends lost 5 bases at V and 5 bases at J; junction bases unmatched: 10. The CDR3 extends over 15 amino acids. CDR3 loop: CASSQGAGREDTQYF. The DNA of the CDR3 is TGTGCCAGCAGTCAAGGGGCAGGGAGGGAAGATACGCAGTATTTT.

This chain connects TRBV6-5 to TRBJ2-1; D ambiguous. The CDR3 has 15 amino acids. Trimming pared 5 bases from V and 4 bases from J, leaving 15 bases between. Germline V gives CDR1 MNHEY, CDR2 SVGAGI. For the CDR3, the DNA is TGTGCCAGCAGTCCAATATTGGCTGCATACAATGAGCAGTTCTTC. It yields the protein CASSPILAAYNEQFF.

This clonotype was counted a few times. V is TRBV7-9 and J is TRBJ2-3; 8 nucleotides align to TRBD2. The CDR3 runs to 15 residues. CDR1 and CDR2 (germline): SEHNR, FQNEAQ (reference sequence). V shed 5 bases and J 1 base; nucleotides not matched to a gene: 5. The chain's CDR3 is CASSPKLAGTDTQYF. As DNA, the CDR3 is TGTGCCAGCAGCCCGAAACTAGCGGGCACAGATACGCAGTATTTT.

In this sample, this clonotype turned up a few times. The CDR3 reads CASSQNPGQFIYEQYF. CDR3 nucleotides: TGTGCCAGCAGCCAAAATCCGGGACAGTTTATATACGAGCAGTACTTC. The V and J genes are TRBV14 and TRBJ2-7; 7 bases map to TRBD1. The CDR3 consists of 16 residues. V shed 2 bases and J 4 bases; nucleotides not matched to a gene: 11. CDR1 and CDR2 from the germline V gene are SGHDN and FVKESK.

This chain uses TRBV14 with TRBJ2-1, with 7 nucleotides matching TRBD2. This CDR3 has 15 amino acids. The V gene end was trimmed by 6 bases and the J gene end by 3 bases; junction bases not matched to a gene: 8. The V gene's germline CDR1 is SGHDN and CDR2 FVKESK. The DNA of the CDR3 is TGTGCCAGCAGTCTCATGGGGAGGGTCTACAATGAGCAGTTCTTC. Encoded protein: CASSLMGRVYNEQFF.

The gene calls are TRBV6-5 and TRBJ2-7; 12 nucleotides agree with TRBD2. The CDR3 has 14 residues. V lost 6 bases, J lost 3 bases, and 3 bases stayed unmatched. The germline CDR1 and CDR2 sequences are MNHEY and SVGAGI. The CDR3 loop is CASRTSGSFYEQYF. The CDR3, as DNA: TGTGCCAGCAGGACTAGCGGGAGTTTCTACGAGCAGTACTTC.

This clonotype was picked up many times. The J gene is TRBJ2-1, the V gene TRBV7-9; the D gene is possibly TRBD2 (5 bases). V dropped 4 bases and J dropped 6 bases, with 16 bases sitting between them. This CDR3 region has 15 residues. Germline V lookup: CDR1 SEHNR, CDR2 FQNEAQ (reference sequence). DNA of the CDR3: TGTGCCAGCAGCTCGTGGGTAGCGTCGTCCAATGAGCAGTTCTTC. Its protein is CASSSWVASSNEQFF.

This rearrangement joins TRBV12-5 to TRBJ2-5; 11 nucleotides line up with TRBD1. Near its end, the DNA agrees better with TRBJ2-7, so the J call may be wrong. Germline CDR1 and CDR2: LGHNT and FRNRAP. The length of the CDR3 is 16 residues. The DNA of the CDR3 is TGTGCTAGTGGTTGGTGGACAGGGGGCGTCGCCTACGAGCAGTACTTC. Amino acids: CASGWWTGGVAYEQYF.

This clonotype was picked up a small number of times. V and J are TRBV2 and TRBJ2-7; TRBD2 might be the D (6 bases). The V end was cut by 6 bases, the J end by 1 base, with 10 bases between. The germline gives CDR1 SNHLY, CDR2 FYNNEI. CDR3 length equals 13 residues. CDR3 nucleotide sequence: TGTGCCAGCAGCCGGGAGAGGTCCTACGAGCAGTACTTC. It encodes CASSRERSYEQYF.

This CDR3 reads CSARPGVAGRETQYF. The CDR3, as DNA: TGCAGTGCTAGACCTGGGGTAGCGGGGCGAGAGACCCAGTACTTC. The chain employs TRBV20-1 and TRBJ2-5, with TRBD2 matching over 8 bases. The V and J ends lost 2 bases and 4 bases, in that order; junction bases with no gene match: 9. CDR3 length equals 15 residues. The germline gives CDR1 DFQATT, CDR2 SNEGSKA (reference sequence).

V and J are TRBV20-1 and TRBJ2-1; no clear D. The CDR3 is 14 residues long. CDR1 and CDR2 from the germline V gene are DFQATT and SNEGSKA (reference sequence). V lost 4 bases and J 0 bases, leaving 10 bases between the germline ends. CDR3 sequence reads: CSATTGDSYNEQFF. CDR3 in DNA: TGCAGTGCTACGACTGGGGACTCCTACAATGAGCAGTTCTTC.

This clonotype was observed a few times. The gene calls are TRBV20-1 and TRBJ2-3; D is possibly TRBD2 (6 bases). Germline V gene data show CDR1 as DFQATT and CDR2 as SNEGSKA (reference sequence). Trimming cost V 6 bases and J 2 bases, with 15 bases left between them. The CDR3 is 14 amino acids. Written as DNA, the CDR3 is TGCAGTGCCCCGCGCGGGAAACCCACAGATACGCAGTATTTT. Translation: CSAPRGKPTDTQYF.

This clonotype was counted only a few times. The chain is built from TRBV7-6 and TRBJ2-1; D possibly corresponds to TRBD2 (5 bases). Germline CDR1 reads SGHVS; CDR2 reads FNYEAQ. The CDR3 covers 19 residues. The V end was cut by 1 base, the J end by 0 bases, with 19 bases between. The CDR3 DNA reads as TGTGCCAGCAGCTTAGGTCGGGGTGTGCGGTTGGGCTCCTACAATGAGCAGTTCTTC. Translated, it gives CASSLGRGVRLGSYNEQFF.